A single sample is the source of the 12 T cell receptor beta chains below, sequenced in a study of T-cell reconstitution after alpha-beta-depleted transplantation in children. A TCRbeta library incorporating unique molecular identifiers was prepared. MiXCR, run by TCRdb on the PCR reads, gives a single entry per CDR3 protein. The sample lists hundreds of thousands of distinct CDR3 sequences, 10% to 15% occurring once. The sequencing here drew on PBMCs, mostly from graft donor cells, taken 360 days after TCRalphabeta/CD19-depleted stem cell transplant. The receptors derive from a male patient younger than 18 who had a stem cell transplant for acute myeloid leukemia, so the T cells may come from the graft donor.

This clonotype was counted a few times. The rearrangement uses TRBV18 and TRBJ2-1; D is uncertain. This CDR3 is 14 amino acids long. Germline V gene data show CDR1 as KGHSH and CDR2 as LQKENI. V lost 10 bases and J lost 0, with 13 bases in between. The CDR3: CATSVLSSYNEQFF. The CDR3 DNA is TGTGCCACCTCTGTACTGAGCTCCTACAATGAGCAGTTCTTC.

The CDR3 sequence: CASSGFQDRNEQFF. For the CDR3, the DNA is TGTGCCAGCAGTGGATTTCAGGATAGGAATGAGCAGTTCTTC. The rearrangement joins TRBV25-1 to TRBJ2-1; D gene ambiguous. The CDR3 has 14 residues. The germline V and J ends were trimmed by 4 bases and 7 bases, with 14 bases remaining between them. Germline V gene data show CDR1 as MGHDK and CDR2 as SYGVNS.

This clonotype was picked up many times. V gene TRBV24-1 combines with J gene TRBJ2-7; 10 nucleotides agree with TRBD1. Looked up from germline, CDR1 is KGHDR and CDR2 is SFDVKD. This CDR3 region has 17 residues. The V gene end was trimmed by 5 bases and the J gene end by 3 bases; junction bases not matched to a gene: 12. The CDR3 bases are TGTGCCACCAGTGGCGGGGCCCGGGACAGGGGCCTCTACGAGCAGTACTTC. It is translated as CATSGGARDRGLYEQYF.

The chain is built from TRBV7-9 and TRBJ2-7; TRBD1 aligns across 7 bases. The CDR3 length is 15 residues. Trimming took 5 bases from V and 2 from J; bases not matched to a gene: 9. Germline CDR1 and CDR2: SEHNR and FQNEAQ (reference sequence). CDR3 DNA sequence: TGTGCCAGCAGCCCGATCGACAGGGTTCCCTACGAGCAGTACTTC. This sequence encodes CASSPIDRVPYEQYF.

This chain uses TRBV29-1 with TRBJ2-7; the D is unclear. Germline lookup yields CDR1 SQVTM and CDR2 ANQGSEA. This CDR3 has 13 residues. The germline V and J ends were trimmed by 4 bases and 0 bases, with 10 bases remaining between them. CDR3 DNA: TGCAGCGTTGGGGCGTGGAGCTCCTACGAGCAGTACTTC. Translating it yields CSVGAWSSYEQYF.

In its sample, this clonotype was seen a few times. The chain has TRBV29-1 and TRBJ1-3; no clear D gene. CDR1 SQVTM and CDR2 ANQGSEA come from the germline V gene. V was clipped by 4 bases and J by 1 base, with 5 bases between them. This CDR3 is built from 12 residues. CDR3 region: CSVGGSGNTIYF. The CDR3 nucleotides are TGCAGCGTTGGTGGTTCTGGAAACACCATATATTTT.

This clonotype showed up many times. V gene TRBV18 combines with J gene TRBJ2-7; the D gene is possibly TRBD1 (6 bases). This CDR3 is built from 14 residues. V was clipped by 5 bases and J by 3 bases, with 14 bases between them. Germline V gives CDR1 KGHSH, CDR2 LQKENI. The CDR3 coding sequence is TGTGCCAGCTCATCAACAGGGTTTGACTACGAGCAGTACTTC. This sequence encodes CASSSTGFDYEQYF.

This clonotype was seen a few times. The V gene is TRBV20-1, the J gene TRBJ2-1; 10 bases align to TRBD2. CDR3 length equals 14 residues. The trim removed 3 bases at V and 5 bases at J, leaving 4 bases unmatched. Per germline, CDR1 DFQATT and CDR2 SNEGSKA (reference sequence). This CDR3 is CSASFLAGDNEQFF. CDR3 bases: TGCAGTGCTAGTTTCCTAGCGGGAGACAATGAGCAGTTCTTC.

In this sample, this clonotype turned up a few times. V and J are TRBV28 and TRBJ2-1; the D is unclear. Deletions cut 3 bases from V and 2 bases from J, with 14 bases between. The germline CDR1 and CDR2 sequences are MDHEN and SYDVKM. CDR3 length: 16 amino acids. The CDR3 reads CASSFYGRPAYNEQFF. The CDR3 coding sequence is TGTGCCAGCAGTTTCTACGGACGCCCAGCCTACAATGAGCAGTTCTTC.

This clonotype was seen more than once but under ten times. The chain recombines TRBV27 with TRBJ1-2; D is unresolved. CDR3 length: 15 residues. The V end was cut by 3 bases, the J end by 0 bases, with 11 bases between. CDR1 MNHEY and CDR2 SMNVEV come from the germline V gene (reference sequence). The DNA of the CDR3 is TGTGCCAGCAGTTTTCTCGGGGTGGCTAACTATGGCTACACCTTC. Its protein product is CASSFLGVANYGYTF.

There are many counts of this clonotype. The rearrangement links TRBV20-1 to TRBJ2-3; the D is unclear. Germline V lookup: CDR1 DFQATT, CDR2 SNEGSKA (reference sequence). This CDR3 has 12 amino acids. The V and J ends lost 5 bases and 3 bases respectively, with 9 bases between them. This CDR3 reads CSAPKATDTQYF. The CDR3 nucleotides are TGCAGTGCTCCAAAAGCGACAGATACGCAGTATTTT.

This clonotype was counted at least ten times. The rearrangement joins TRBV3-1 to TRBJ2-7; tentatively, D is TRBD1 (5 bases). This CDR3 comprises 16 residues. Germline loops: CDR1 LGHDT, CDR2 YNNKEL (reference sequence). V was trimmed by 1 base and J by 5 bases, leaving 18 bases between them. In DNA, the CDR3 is TGTGCCAGCAGCCAAGCAGGGCCTCCCGCGGTAGACGAGCAGTACTTC. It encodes CASSQAGPPAVDEQYF.